Sequencing of this T cell receptor beta chain was carried out in a study of blood T cell repertoires in COVID-19. Study in general: There were acute and convalescent COVID-19 samples, and they came from the United States, Italy and Spain. T cells, B-cell-depleted T cells, or PBMCs supplied cDNA or gDNA.

This clone was counted ten times or more. Authors' processing steps: Amplification with reference gene primers provided the estimates of nucleated cell counts. The method was immunoSEQ multiplex PCR; TCRdb's version includes in-frame clones alone and lacks a portion of them. Clonal size and the V and J genes are those of that table, whereas D and trimming came from the DNA. The profile covers 200,000 or so clones, with about nine tenths appearing a single time and roughly 2.2% taken by the ten largest. Sequencing used peripheral blood. The receptor's source is a man between 65 and 85 years old with active or convalescent COVID-19.

The CDR3 region is CASSQDATVLGGDNEQFF. CDR3 nucleotide sequence: TGTGCCAGCAGCCAAGATGCCACAGTCTTAGGGGGAGACAATGAGCAGTTCTTC. This chain links TRBV3-1 (or the pseudogene TRBV3-2) with TRBJ2-1; tentative D call: TRBD1 (6 bases). Trimming cost V 0 bases and J 5 bases, with 20 bases left between them. Germline CDR1 and CDR2: LGHDT and YNNKEL (reference sequence). The length of the CDR3 is 18 residues.